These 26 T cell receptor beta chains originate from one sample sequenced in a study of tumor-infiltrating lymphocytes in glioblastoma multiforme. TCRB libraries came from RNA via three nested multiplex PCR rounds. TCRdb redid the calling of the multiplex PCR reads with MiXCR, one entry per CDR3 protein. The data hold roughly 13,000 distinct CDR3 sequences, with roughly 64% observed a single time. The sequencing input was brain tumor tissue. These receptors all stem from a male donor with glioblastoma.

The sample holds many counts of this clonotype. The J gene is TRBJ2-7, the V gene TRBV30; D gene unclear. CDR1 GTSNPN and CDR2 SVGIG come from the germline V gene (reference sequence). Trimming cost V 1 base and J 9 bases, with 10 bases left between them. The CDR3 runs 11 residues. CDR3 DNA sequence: TGTGCCTGGAGTGAGGTTTCTTCGCAGTACTTC. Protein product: CAWSEVSSQYF. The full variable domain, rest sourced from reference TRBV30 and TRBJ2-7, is SQTIHQWPATLVQPVGSPLSLECTVEGTSNPNLYWYRQAAGRGLQLLFYSVGIGQISSEVPQNLSASRPQDRQFILSSKKLLLSDSGFYLCAWSEVSSQYFGPGTRLTVT.

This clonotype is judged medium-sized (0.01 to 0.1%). CDR3 protein: CASSSTGQRQNIQYF. The DNA of the CDR3 is TGTGCCAGCAGCTCAACGGGACAGCGGCAAAACATTCAGTACTTC. The chain has TRBV13 and TRBJ2-4, with TRBD1 matching 7 bases. There are 15 residues in the CDR3. Losses at the gene ends were 4 bases for V and 5 bases for J; bases not matched to a gene: 8. The V gene's germline CDR1 is PRHDT and CDR2 FYEKMQ (reference sequence).

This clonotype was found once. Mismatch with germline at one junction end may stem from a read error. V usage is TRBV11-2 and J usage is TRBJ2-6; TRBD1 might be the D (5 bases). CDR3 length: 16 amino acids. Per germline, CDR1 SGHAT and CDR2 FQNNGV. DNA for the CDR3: TGTGCCAGCAGCACCCTTTCGAGCTCTGGGGCCAACGTCCAGACTTTC. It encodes CASSTLSSSGANVQTF.

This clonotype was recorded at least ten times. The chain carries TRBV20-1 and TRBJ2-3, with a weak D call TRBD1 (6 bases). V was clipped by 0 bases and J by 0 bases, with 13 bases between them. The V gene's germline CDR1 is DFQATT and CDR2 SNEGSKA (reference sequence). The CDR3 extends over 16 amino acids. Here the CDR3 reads CSARDPTGLSTDTQYF. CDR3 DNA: TGCAGTGCTAGAGACCCGACAGGTTTGAGCACAGATACGCAGTATTTT.

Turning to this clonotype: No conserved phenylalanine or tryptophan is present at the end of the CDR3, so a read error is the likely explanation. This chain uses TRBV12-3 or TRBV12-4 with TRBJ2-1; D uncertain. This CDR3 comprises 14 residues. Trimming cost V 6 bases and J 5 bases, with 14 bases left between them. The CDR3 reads CASRPGPQNNEQFL. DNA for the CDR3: TGTGCCAGCAGGCCGGGCCCCCAAAACAATGAGCAGTTCCTC.

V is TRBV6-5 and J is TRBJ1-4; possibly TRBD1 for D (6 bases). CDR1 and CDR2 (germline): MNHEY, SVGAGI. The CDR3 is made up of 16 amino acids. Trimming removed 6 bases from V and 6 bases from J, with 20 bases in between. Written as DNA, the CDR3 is TGTGCCAGCAGGTGGACAGCTGCTCCGACGGATGAAAAACTGTTTTTT. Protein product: CASRWTAAPTDEKLFF.

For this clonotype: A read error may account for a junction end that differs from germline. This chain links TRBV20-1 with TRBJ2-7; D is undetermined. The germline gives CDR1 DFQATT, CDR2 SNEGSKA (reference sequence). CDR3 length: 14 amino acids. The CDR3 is CNATPGSISYEQYF. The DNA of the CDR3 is TGCAATGCTACTCCGGGTAGCATCTCCTACGAGCAGTACTTC.

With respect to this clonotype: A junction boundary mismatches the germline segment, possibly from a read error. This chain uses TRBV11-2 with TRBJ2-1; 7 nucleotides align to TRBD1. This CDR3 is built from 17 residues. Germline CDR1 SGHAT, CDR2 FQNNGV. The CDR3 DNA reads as TGTGCCAACAGCTTAGCAGTAAGGGGGCCTTCGCGCAATGAGCGATTCTTC. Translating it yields CANSLAVRGPSRNERFF.

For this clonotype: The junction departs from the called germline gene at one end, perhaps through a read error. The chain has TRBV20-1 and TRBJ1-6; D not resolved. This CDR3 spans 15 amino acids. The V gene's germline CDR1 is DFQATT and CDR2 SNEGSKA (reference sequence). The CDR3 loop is CNARGRSSVNSPLHF. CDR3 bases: TGCAATGCTAGAGGGCGGAGTTCCGTAAATTCACCCCTCCACTTT.

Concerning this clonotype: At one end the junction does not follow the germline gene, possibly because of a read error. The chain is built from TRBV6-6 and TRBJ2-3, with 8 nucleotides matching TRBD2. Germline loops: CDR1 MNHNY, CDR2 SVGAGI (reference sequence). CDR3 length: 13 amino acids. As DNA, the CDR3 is TGTGCCAGCAGTCATAGCGGGAAAGATACGCAGTACTTT. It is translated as CASSHSGKDTQYF.

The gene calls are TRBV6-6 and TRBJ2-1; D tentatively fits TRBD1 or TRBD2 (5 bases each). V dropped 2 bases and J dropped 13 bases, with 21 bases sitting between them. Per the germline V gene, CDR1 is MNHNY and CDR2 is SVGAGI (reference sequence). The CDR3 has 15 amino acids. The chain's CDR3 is CASSYARDRYNKQFF. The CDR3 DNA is TGTGCCAGCAGTTACGCGAGGGACCGATACAATAAACAGTTCTTC.

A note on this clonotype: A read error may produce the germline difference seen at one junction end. The CDR3 loop is CSVTRGQMERLFF. CDR3 nucleotide sequence: TGCAGCGTTACCAGGGGGCAGATGGAAAGACTGTTTTTT. The chain is built from TRBV29-1 and TRBJ1-4, with 8 bases that match TRBD1. Germline CDR1 and CDR2: SQVTM and ANQGSEA. This CDR3 region has 13 residues.

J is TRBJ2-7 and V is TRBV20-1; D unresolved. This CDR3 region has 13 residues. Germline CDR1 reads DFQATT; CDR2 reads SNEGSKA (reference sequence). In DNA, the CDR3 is TGCAGCCCTAGAGAACAATACTCCTACGAGCAGTACTTC. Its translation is CSPREQYSYEQYF.

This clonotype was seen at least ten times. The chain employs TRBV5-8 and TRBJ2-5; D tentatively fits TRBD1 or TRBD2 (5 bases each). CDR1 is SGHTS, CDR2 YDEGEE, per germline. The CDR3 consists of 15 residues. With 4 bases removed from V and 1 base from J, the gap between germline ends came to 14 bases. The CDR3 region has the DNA TGTGCCAGCAGCGGGGGACCCGGACGCCAAGAGACCCAGTACTTC. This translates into CASSGGPGRQETQYF.

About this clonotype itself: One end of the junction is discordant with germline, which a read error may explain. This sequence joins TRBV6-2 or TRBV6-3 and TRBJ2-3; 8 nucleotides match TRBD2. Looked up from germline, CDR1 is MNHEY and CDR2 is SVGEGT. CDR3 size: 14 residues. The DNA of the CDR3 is TGTGCCAGCAGAAGAAGCGGGAGAGATGATACGCTGTATTTT. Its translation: CASRRSGRDDTLYF.

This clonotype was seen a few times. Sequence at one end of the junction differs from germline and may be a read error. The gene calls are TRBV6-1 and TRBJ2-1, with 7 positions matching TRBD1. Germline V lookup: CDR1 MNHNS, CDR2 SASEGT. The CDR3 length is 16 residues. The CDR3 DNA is TGTGCCAGCGGTGAAGCGCAAGGGGGCTGGGACAATGTGCAGTTCTTC. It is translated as CASGEAQGGWDNVQFF.

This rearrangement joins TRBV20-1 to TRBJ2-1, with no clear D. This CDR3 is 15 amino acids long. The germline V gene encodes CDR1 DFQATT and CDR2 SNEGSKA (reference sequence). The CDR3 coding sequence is TGCAATGTTAGAAAGGCAGCTGGCTCCTACAATGAGCAGTTCTTC. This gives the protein CNVRKAAGSYNEQFF.

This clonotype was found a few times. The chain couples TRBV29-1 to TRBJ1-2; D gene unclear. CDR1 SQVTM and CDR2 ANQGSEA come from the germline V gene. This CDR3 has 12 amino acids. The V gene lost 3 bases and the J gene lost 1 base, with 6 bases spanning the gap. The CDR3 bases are TGCAGCGTTGAGTACGGTAACTATGGCTACACCTTC. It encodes CSVEYGNYGYTF.

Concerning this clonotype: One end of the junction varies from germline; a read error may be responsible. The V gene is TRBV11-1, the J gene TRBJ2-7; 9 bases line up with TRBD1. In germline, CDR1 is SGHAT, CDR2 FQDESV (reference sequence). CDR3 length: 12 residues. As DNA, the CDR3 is TGTGCCAGCAGCGGACAGGGGCGCAAGCGGTATTTC. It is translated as CASSGQGRKRYF. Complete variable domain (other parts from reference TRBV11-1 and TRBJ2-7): EAEVAQSPRYKITEKSQAVAFWCDPISGHATLYWYRQILGQGPELLVQFQDESVVDDSQLPKDRFSAERLKGVDSTLKIQPAELGDSAMYLCASSGQGRKRYFGPGTRLTVT.

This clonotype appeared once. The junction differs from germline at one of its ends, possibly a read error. The DNA of the CDR3 is TGCAACGTTGAACAGGGGACCTACGAGCAGTACTTC. Amino acids: CNVEQGTYEQYF. The V gene is TRBV29-1, the J gene TRBJ2-7; TRBD1 matches at 7 bases. Per the germline V gene, CDR1 is SQVTM and CDR2 is ANQGSEA. This CDR3 spans 12 amino acids.

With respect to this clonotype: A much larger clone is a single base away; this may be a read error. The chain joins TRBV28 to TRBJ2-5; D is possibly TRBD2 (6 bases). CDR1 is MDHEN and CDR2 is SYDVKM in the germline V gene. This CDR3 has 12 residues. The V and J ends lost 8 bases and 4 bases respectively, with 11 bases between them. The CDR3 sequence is CASHQGGETQYF. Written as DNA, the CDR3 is TGTGCCAGCCATCAGGGAGGAGAGACCCAGTACTTC. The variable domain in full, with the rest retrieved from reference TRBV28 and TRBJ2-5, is DVKVTQSSRYLVKRTGEKVFLECVQDMDHENMFWYRQDPGLGLRLIYFSYDVKMKEKGDIPEGYSVSREKKERFSLILESASTNQTSMYLCASHQGGETQYFGPGTRLLVL.

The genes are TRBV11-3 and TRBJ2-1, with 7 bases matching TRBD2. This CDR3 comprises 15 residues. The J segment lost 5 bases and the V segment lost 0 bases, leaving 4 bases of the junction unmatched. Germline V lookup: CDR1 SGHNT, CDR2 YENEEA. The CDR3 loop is CASSLDLAVNNEQFF. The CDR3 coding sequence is TGTGCCAGCAGCTTAGATCTAGCGGTGAACAATGAGCAGTTCTTC.

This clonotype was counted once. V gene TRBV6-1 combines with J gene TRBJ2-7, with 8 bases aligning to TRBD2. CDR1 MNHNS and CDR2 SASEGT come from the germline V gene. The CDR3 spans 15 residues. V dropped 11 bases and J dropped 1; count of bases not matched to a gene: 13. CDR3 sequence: CAGAEDSGGSYEQYF. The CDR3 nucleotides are TGTGCCGGGGCAGAGGACAGCGGGGGATCCTACGAGCAGTACTTC.

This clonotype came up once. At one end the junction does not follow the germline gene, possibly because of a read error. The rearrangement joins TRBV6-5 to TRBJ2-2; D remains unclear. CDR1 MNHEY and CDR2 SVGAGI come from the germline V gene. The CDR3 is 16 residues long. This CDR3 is CASSPGRFANIGELFF. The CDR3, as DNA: TGTGCCAGCAGTCCTGGCAGGTTCGCGAACATCGGGGAGCTGTTTTTT.

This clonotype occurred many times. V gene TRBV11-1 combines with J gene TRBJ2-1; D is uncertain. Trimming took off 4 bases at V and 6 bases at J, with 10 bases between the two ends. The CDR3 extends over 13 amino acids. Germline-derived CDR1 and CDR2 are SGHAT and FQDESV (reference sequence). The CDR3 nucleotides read TGTGCCAGCAGCTATAGATGGGGCAATGAGCAGTTCTTC. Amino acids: CASSYRWGNEQFF.

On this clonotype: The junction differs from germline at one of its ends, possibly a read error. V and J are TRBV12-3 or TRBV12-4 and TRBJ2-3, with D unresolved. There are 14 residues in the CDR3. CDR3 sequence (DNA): TGTGCCAGCAAACCCGATTCAGCACAAGATACGCAGTATTTC. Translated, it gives CASKPDSAQDTQYF.